Listed here is a single TCR beta chain. These data belong to a study of Ad26.COV2.S vaccination and SARS-CoV-2 variants. The data were produced by immunoSEQ multiplex PCR, yet TCRdb's version contains in-frame clones alone and is incomplete. The sample lists about 410,000 clones, 70% to 90% seen once, with under 2% in the top ten. This sample's treatment: 15 to 20 received Ad26.COV2.S at low or high dose, single or two shots; 5 received placebo; per-sample allocation not given. Repertoires come from day 63 after the first vaccine or placebo injection. Trimming pared 6 bases from V and 9 bases from J, leaving 12 bases between. Germline V gene sequence: CDR1 KGHSH, CDR2 LQKENI. The CDR3 is 12 amino acids.

J is TRBJ2-1 and V is TRBV18; D unclear. This receptor was taken from a person between 18 and 65 years old who received the Ad26.COV2.S COVID-19 vaccine or a placebo. The sample was peripheral blood, taken in a trial of Ad26.COV2.S vaccine versus placebo. The CDR3 region has the DNA TGTGCCAGCTCGCTTGACGACATTGAGCAGTTCTTC. As protein: CASSLDDIEQFF.